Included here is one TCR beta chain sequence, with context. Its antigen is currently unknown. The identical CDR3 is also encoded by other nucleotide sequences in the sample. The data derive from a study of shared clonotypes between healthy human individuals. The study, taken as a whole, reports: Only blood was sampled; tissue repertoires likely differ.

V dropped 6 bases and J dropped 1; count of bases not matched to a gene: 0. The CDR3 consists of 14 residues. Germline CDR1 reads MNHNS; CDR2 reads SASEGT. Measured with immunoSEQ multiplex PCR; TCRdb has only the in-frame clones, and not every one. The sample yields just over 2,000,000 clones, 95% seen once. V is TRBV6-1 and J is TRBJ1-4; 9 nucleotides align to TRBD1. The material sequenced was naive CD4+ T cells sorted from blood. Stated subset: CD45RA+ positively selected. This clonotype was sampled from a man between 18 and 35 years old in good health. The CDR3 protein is CASRGQGTNEKLFF. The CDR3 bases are TGTGCCAGCAGGGGACAGGGAACTAATGAAAAACTGTTTTTT.